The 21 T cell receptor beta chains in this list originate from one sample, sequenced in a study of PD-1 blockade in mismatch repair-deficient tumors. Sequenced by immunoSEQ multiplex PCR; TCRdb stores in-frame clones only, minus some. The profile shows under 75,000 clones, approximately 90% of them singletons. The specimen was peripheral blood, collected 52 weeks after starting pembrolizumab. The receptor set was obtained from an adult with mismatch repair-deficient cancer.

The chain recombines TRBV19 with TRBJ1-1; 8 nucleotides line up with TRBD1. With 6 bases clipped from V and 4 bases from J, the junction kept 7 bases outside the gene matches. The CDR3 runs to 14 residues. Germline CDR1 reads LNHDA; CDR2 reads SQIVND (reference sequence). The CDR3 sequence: CASSYFTGGTEAFF. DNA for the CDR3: TGTGCCAGTAGCTACTTTACAGGGGGCACTGAAGCTTTCTTT.

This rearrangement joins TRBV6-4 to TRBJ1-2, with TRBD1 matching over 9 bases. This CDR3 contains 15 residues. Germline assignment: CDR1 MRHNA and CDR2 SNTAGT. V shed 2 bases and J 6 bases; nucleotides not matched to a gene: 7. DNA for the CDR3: TGTGCCAGCAGTGACCCCGGACAGGGGAAGAATGGCTACACCTTC. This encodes CASSDPGQGKNGYTF.

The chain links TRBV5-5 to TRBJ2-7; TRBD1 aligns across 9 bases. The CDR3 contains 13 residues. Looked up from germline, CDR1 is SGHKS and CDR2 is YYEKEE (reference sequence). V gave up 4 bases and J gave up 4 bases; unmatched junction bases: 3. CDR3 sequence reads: CASSGTGWYEQYF. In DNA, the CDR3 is TGTGCCAGCAGCGGGACAGGGTGGTACGAGCAGTACTTC.

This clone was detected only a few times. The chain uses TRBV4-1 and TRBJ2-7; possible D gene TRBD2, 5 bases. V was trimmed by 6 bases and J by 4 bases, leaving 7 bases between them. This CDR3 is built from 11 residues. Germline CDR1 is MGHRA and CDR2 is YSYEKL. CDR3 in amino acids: CASSTGYEQYF. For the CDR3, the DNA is TGCGCCAGCAGTACGGGATACGAGCAGTACTTC.

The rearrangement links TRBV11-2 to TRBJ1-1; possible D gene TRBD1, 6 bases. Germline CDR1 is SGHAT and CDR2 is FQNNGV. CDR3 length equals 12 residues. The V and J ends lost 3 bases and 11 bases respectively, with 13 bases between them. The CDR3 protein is CASSFGRGRAFF. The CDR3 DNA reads TGTGCCAGCAGCTTTGGGAGGGGGAGGGCTTTCTTT.

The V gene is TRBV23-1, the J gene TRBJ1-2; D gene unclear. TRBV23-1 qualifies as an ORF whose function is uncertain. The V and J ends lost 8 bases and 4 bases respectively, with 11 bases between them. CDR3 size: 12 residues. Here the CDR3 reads CASSMRLYGYTF. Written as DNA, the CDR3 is TGCGCCAGCTCGATGCGCCTCTATGGCTACACCTTC.

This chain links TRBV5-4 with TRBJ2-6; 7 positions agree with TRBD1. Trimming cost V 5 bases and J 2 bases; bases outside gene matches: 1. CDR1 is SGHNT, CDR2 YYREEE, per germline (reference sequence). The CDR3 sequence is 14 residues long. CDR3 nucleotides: TGTGCCAGCAGTCAGGGGGCTGGGGCCAACGTCCTGACTTTC. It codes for CASSQGAGANVLTF.

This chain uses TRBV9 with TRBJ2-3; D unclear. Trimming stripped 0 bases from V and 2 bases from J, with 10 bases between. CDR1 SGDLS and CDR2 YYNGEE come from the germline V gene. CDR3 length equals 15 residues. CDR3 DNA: TGTGCCAGCAGCGTAGCGGCAGCAACCACAGATACGCAGTATTTT. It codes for CASSVAAATTDTQYF.

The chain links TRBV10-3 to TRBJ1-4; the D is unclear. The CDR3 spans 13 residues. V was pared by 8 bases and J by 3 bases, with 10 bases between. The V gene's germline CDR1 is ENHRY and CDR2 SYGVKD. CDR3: CAISGNSNEKLFF. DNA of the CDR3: TGTGCCATCTCGGGGAACTCTAATGAAAAACTGTTTTTT.

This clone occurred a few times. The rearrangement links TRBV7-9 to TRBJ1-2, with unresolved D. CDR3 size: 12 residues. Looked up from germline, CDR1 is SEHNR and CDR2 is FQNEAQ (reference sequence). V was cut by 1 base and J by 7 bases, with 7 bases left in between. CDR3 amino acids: CASSLVGSGYTF. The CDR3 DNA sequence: TGTGCCAGCAGCTTAGTAGGGAGTGGCTACACCTTC. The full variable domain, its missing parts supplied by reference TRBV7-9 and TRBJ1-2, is DTGVSQNPRHKITKRGQNVTFRCDPISEHNRLYWYRQTLGQGPEFLTYFQNEAQLEKSRLLSDRFSAERPKGSFSTLEIQRTEQGDSAMYLCASSLVGSGYTFGSGTRLTVV.

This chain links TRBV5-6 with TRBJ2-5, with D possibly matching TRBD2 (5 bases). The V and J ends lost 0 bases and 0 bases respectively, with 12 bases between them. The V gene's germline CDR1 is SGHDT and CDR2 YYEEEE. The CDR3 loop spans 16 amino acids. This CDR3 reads CASSLVGWEYQETQYF. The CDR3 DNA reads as TGTGCCAGCAGCTTGGTTGGGTGGGAGTACCAAGAGACCCAGTACTTC.

The CDR3 is CASSPRLAGGSYNEQFF. CDR3 in DNA: TGTGCCAGCAGCCCAAGACTAGCGGGAGGGTCCTACAATGAGCAGTTCTTC. J is TRBJ2-1 and V is TRBV7-9; 14 positions agree with TRBD2. The CDR3 runs 17 residues. Germline values: CDR1 SEHNR, CDR2 FQNEAQ (reference sequence). V lost 5 bases to trimming and J lost 1 base; unmatched junction nucleotides: 4.

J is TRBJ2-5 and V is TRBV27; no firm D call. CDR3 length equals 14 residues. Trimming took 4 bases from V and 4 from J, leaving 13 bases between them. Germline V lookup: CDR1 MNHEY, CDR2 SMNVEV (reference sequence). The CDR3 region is CASSSVGWGETQYF. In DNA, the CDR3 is TGTGCCAGCAGTTCCGTCGGATGGGGAGAGACCCAGTACTTC.

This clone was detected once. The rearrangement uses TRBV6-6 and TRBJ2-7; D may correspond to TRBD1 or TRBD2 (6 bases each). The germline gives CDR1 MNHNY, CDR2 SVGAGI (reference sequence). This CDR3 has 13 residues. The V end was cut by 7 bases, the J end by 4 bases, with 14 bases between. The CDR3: CASTLGGGYEQYF. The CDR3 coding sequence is TGTGCCAGCACCCTGGGGGGCGGGTACGAGCAGTACTTC.

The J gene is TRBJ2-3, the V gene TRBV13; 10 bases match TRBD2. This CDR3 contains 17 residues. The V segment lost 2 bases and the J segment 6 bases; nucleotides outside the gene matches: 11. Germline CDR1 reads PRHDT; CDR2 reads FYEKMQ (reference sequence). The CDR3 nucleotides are TGTGCCAGCAGCTTATGGGCGAGCGGGAGGGCCGGGGATACGCAGTATTTT. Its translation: CASSLWASGRAGDTQYF.

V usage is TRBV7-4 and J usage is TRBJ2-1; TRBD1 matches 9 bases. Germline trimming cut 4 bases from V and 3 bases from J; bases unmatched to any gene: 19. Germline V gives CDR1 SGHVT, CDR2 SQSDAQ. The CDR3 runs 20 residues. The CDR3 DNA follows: TGTGCCAGCAGCTGCCGGGACAGGGTCATACCGGGACCAGACTACAATGAGCAGTTCTTC. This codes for CASSCRDRVIPGPDYNEQFF.

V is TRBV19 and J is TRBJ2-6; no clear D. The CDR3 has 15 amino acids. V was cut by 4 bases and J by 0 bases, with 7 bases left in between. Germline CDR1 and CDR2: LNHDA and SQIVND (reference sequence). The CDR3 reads CASSRRSSGANVLTF. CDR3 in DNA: TGTGCCAGTAGTAGACGGTCCTCTGGGGCCAACGTCCTGACTTTC.

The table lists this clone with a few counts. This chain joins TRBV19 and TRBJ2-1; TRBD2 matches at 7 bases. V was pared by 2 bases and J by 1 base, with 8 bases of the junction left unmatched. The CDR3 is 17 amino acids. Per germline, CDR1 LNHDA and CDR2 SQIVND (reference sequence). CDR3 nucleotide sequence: TGTGCCAGTAGTATAAGGCTAGCGGCCTCTTCCTACAATGAGCAGTTCTTC. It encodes CASSIRLAASSYNEQFF.

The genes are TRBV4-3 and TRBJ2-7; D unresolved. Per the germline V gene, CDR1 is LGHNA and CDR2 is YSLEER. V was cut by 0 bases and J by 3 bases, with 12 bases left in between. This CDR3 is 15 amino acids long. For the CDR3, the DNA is TGCGCCAGCAGCCAAGAGATCGCTCATTTCTACGAGCAGTACTTC. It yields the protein CASSQEIAHFYEQYF.

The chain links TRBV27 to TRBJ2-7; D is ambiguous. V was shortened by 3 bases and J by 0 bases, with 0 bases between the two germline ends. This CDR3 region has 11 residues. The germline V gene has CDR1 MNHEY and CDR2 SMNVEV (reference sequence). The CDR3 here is CASSFSYEQYF. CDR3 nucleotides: TGTGCCAGCAGTTTCTCCTACGAGCAGTACTTC.

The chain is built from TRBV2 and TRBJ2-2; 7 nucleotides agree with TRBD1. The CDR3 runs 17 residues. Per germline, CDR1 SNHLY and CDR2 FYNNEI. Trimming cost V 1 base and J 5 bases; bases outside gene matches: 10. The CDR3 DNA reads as TGTGCCAGCAGTGAAGGGTTACAACAGGGGTTAACCGGGGAGCTGTTTTTT. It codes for CASSEGLQQGLTGELFF. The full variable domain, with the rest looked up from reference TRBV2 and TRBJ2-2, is EPEVTQTPSHQVTQMGQEVILRCVPISNHLYFYWYRQILGQKVEFLVSFYNNEISEKSEIFDDQFSVERPDGSNFTLKIRSTKLEDSAMYFCASSEGLQQGLTGELFFGEGSRLTVL.